This paragraph covers one T cell receptor (beta chain) sequence. This sample is drawn from a study of shared clonotypes between healthy human individuals. Data came from immunoSEQ multiplex PCR; TCRdb stores just in-frame clones and leaves some out. The top ten clones hold 1.4% to 1.5% of a sample with about a million clones, approximately 76% of them seen once. Input material: memory CD4+ T cells sorted from blood. The subset: CD45RA-negative fraction. This sequence was found in a young man in good health.

Here the CDR3 reads CASRFRTSYGYTF. For the CDR3, the DNA is TGTGCCAGCAGATTCCGGACAAGCTATGGCTACACCTTC. V gene TRBV27 combines with J gene TRBJ1-2; D might be TRBD1 (5 bases). V lost 6 bases and J 4 bases, leaving 12 bases between the germline ends. The CDR3 sequence is 13 residues long. Germline V gene data show CDR1 as MNHEY and CDR2 as SMNVEV (reference sequence).